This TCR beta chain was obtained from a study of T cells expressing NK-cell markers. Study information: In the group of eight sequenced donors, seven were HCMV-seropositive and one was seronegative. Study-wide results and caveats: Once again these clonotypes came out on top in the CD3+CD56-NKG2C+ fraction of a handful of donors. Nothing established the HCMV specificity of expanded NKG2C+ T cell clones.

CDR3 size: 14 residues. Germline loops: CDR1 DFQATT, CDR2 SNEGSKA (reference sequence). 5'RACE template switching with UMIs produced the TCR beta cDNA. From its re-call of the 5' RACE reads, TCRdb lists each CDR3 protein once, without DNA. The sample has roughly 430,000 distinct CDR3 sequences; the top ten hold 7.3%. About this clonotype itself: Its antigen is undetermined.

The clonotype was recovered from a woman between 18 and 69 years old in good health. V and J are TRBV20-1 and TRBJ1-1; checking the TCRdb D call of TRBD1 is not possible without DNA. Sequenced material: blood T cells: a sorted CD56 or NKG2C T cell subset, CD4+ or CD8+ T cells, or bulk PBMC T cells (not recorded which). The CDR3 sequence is CSAPDRKGNTEAFF.